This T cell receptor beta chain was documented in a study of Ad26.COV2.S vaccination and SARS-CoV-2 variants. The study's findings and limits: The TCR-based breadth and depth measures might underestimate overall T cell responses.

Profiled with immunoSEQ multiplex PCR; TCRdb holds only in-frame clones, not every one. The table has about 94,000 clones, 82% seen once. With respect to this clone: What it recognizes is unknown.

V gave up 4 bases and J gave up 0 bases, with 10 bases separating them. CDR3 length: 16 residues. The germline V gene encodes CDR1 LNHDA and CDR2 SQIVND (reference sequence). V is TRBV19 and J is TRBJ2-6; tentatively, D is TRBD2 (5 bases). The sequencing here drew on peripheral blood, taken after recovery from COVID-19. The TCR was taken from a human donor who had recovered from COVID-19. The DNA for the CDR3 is TGTGCCAGTAGTAGCGGGCCTCACTCTGGGGCCAACGTCCTGACTTTC. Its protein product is CASSSGPHSGANVLTF.